This entry lists 17 T cell receptor beta chains sequenced from one sample in a study of blood T cell repertoires in COVID-19. Sequencing was performed with immunoSEQ multiplex PCR; in TCRdb, only in-frame clones are kept and a portion is missing. The table lists about 400,000 clones, roughly 91% of them singletons. Sequencing was performed on peripheral blood. The receptor set was obtained from a woman aged 25 to 39 with acute or convalescent COVID-19.

The chain joins TRBV7-8 to TRBJ2-3; 12 nucleotides align to TRBD2. From germline, CDR1 is SGHVS and CDR2 FQNEAQ. The CDR3 contains 16 residues. Trimming took 5 bases from V and 2 from J; bases not matched to a gene: 5. The CDR3 is CASSLRTSGDTDTQYF. The CDR3 nucleotides are TGTGCCAGCAGCCTGCGGACTAGCGGGGACACAGATACGCAGTATTTT.

The chain recombines TRBV28 with TRBJ1-2; no clear D gene. CDR3 length: 13 residues. V was trimmed by 2 bases and J by 9 bases, leaving 13 bases between them. Germline CDR1 reads MDHEN; CDR2 reads SYDVKM. The CDR3 DNA sequence: TGTGCCAGCAGTTTAGCGGGAGGGCTCCGCTACACCTTC. This encodes CASSLAGGLRYTF.

The rearrangement joins TRBV6-5 to TRBJ2-7, with D possibly being TRBD2 (5 bases). Per germline, CDR1 MNHEY and CDR2 SVGAGI. CDR3 length: 14 amino acids. V dropped 10 bases and J dropped 3 bases, with 19 bases sitting between them. As DNA, the CDR3 is TGTGCCACCATTATACCGGTTGAGGGCTACGAGCAGTACTTC. Its translation: CATIIPVEGYEQYF.

The rearrangement links TRBV5-1 to TRBJ1-6; 9 positions match TRBD1. The ends lost 4 bases at V and 10 bases at J; junction bases unmatched: 6. CDR3 size: 14 residues. CDR1 and CDR2 (germline): SGHRS, YFSETQ. The DNA for the CDR3 is TGCGCCAGCAGCCTAGGGACAGGGCAGTCACCCCTCCACTTT. Translating gives CASSLGTGQSPLHF.

In DNA form, the CDR3 reads TGCGCCAGCAGGCTAGCGGGGGGGCCCTACGAGCAGTACTTC. As protein: CASRLAGGPYEQYF. The genes are TRBV4-1 and TRBJ2-7; 12 bases fit TRBD2. The CDR3 covers 14 residues. CDR1 and CDR2 (germline): MGHRA, YSYEKL. With 6 bases clipped from V and 2 bases from J, the junction kept 2 bases outside the gene matches.

This CDR3 is CASSFIRGPQYF. The CDR3 DNA sequence: TGTGCCAGCAGTTTTATTAGGGGCCCGCAGTATTTT. This sequence joins TRBV27 and TRBJ2-3; tentatively, D is TRBD1 (5 bases). The length of the CDR3 is 12 residues. Between the trimmed V and J ends, which lost 3 bases and 10 bases, there was a span of 11 bases. CDR1 is MNHEY, CDR2 SMNVEV, per germline (reference sequence).

The V and J genes are TRBV5-1 and TRBJ1-6, with TRBD1 as a possible D gene (5 bases). V lost 0 bases and J lost 8, with 12 bases in between. Germline assignment: CDR1 SGHRS and CDR2 YFSETQ. CDR3 length: 15 residues. In DNA form, the CDR3 reads TGCGCCAGCAGCTTGGCCGGAGGGGAGTATTCACCCCTCCACTTT. It encodes CASSLAGGEYSPLHF.

V is TRBV6-5 and J is TRBJ2-7, with D possibly TRBD2 on 6 matching bases. The CDR3 is 14 amino acids. Per germline, CDR1 MNHEY and CDR2 SVGAGI. Trimming removed 6 bases from V and 9 bases from J, with 21 bases in between. The CDR3 coding sequence is TGTGCCAGCAGGGGGACTGGTGGGGGGTTGCTGCAGTACTTC. As protein: CASRGTGGGLLQYF.

The chain employs TRBV11-3 and TRBJ2-1; possible D gene TRBD2, 6 bases. V lost 3 bases and J 4 bases, leaving 7 bases between the germline ends. The CDR3 runs 13 residues. Germline CDR1 SGHNT, CDR2 YENEEA. The CDR3 sequence is CASSFGGYNEQFF. CDR3 nucleotides: TGTGCCAGCAGCTTTGGGGGGTACAATGAGCAGTTCTTC.

In DNA, the CDR3 is TGTGCCAGCAGTTTCGGGGAAAACTATGGCTACACCTTC. Protein: CASSFGENYGYTF. The gene calls are TRBV28 and TRBJ1-2; D not certain. Between the trimmed V and J ends, which lost 3 bases and 2 bases, there was a span of 7 bases. The CDR3 is 13 residues long. Germline V CDR1 and CDR2: MDHEN, SYDVKM.

The rearrangement joins TRBV5-4 to TRBJ1-2; D is undetermined. There are 14 residues in the CDR3. Deletions cut 6 bases from V and 4 bases from J, with 16 bases between. The V gene's germline CDR1 is SGHNT and CDR2 YYREEE (reference sequence). CDR3 sequence: CASNDSVPTYGYTF. In DNA, the CDR3 is TGTGCCAGCAACGATAGCGTACCGACCTATGGCTACACCTTC.

The rearrangement joins TRBV4-1 to TRBJ2-7; D is unclear. CDR1 is MGHRA, CDR2 YSYEKL, per germline. Trimming left V 3 bases short and J 4 bases short, with 4 bases between. The CDR3 is 11 residues long. This CDR3 reads CASSHNYEQYF. DNA for the CDR3: TGCGCCAGCAGCCATAATTACGAGCAGTACTTC.

The V call is TRBV9, the J call TRBJ2-1; a weak D match, TRBD2 (6 bases). With 0 bases removed from V and 7 bases from J, the gap between germline ends came to 11 bases. CDR1 is SGDLS, CDR2 YYNGEE, per germline. The CDR3 has 14 residues. The CDR3 reads CASSVVVEGNEQFF. In DNA, the CDR3 is TGTGCCAGCAGCGTAGTAGTGGAGGGGAATGAGCAGTTCTTC.

The chain has TRBV6-2 or TRBV6-3 and TRBJ2-7, with a possible D match to TRBD1 (5 bases). The CDR3 extends over 16 amino acids. V lost 2 bases, J lost 1 base, and 15 bases lay in between. Germline lookup yields CDR1 MNHEY and CDR2 SVGEGT. CDR3 in amino acids: CASSYEGDEVSYEQYF. DNA for the CDR3: TGTGCCAGCAGTTACGAAGGGGATGAGGTATCCTACGAGCAGTACTTC.

CDR3 protein: CASSFVSQRGSDTQYF. CDR3 nucleotides: TGTGCCAGCAGCTTTGTAAGCCAGCGGGGATCAGATACGCAGTATTTT. This chain connects TRBV7-8 to TRBJ2-3, with TRBD2 matching over 7 bases. Germline assignment: CDR1 SGHVS and CDR2 FQNEAQ. The CDR3 runs 16 residues. Unmatched junction bases numbered 10, after V lost 3 bases and J lost 4 bases.

V is TRBV21-1 and J is TRBJ1-4; the table names TRBD1, a call not compared with the DNA. TRBV21-1 has pseudogene status. This CDR3 comprises 19 residues. CDR3 region: CASSFRRGQGSSTNEKLFF. Here the CDR3 DNA reads TGTGCCAGCAGCTTCCGGCGGGGACAGGGGTCTTCAACTAATGAAAAACTGTTTTTT.

The chain uses TRBV7-9 and TRBJ2-7; 9 bases fit TRBD2. The germline gives CDR1 SEHNR, CDR2 FQNEAQ (reference sequence). V was pared by 8 bases and J by 6 bases, with 14 bases of the junction left unmatched. The CDR3 sequence is 15 residues long. CDR3 amino acids: CASRGARGGAGEQYF. The CDR3 bases are TGTGCCAGCCGCGGGGCGCGCGGGGGGGCGGGCGAGCAGTACTTC.